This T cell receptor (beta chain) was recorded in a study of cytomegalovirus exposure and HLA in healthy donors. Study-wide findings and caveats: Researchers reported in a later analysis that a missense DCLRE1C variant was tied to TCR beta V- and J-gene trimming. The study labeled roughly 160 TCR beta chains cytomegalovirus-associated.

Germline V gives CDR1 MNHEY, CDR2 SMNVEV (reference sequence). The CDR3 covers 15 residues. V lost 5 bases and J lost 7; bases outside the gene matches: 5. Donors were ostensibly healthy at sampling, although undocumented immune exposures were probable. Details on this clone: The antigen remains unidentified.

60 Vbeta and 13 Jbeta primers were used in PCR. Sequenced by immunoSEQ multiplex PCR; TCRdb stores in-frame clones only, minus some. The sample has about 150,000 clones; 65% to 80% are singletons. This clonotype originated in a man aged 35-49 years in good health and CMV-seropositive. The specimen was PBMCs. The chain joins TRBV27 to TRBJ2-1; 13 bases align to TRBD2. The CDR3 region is CASSPGTSGKNEQFF. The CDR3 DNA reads TGTGCCAGCAGTCCCGGGACTAGCGGGAAGAATGAGCAGTTCTTC.